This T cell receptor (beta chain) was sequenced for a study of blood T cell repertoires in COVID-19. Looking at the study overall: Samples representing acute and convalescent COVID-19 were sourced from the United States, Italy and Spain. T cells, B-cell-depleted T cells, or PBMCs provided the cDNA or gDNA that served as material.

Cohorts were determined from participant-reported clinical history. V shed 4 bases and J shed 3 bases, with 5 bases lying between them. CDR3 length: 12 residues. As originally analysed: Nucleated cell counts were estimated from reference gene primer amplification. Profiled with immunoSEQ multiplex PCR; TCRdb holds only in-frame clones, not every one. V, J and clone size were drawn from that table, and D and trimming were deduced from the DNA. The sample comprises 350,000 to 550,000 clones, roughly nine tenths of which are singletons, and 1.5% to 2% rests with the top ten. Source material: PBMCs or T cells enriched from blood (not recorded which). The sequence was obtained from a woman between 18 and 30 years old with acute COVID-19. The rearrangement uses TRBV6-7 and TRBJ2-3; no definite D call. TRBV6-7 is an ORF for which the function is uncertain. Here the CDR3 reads CASSFQTDTQYF. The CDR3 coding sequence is TGTGCCAGCAGTTTTCAGACAGATACGCAGTATTTT.